This TCR beta chain derives from a study of blood T cells in healthy people across ages. For the second PCR, which ran for 7 to 11 cycles, a sample-barcoded 5' primer and a J-beta primer mix were used. TCRdb ran MiXCR on the 5' RACE reads and lists one entry per CDR3 protein. Among roughly 500,000 distinct CDR3 sequences listed, 27% were seen once. The study recruited healthy Caucasian donors from Russia who were aged roughly 6 to 90. Per sample, at least 6 micrograms of total RNA were extracted. Sequences were obtained from blood. The TCR originated in a woman in her sixties or seventies in good health.

DNA for the CDR3: TGTGCCATCAGTGATTATCGGGGAACTAATGAAAAACTGTTTTTT. Protein: CAISDYRGTNEKLFF. The chain is built from TRBV10-3 and TRBJ1-4; D is unresolved. V was clipped by 3 bases and J by 1 base, with 9 bases between them. The CDR3 has 15 amino acids. Germline V gives CDR1 ENHRY, CDR2 SYGVKD.